These 27 T cell receptor beta chains came from one sample sequenced in a study of blood T cell repertoires in COVID-19. This table comes from immunoSEQ multiplex PCR, and its TCRdb copy is limited to in-frame clones, with some not included. The table includes 200,000 to 250,000 clones, about 87% detected once. Sequenced input: PBMCs or T cells enriched from blood (not recorded which). These receptors were obtained from a woman aged 30 to 39 who had been exposed to COVID-19.

This chain joins TRBV6-5 and TRBJ2-3; 7 positions agree with TRBD2. Germline V gives CDR1 MNHEY, CDR2 SVGAGI. V shed 5 bases, J shed 5 bases, and the junction held 10 bases outside the gene matches. The CDR3 is 15 amino acids. The DNA for the CDR3 is TGTGCCAGCAGTCGCCTGGCGGGAGAGGAAGATACGCAGTATTTT. Translation: CASSRLAGEEDTQYF.

The CDR3 spells CASSFRQANTEAFF. CDR3 in DNA: TGTGCCAGCAGTTTCCGACAGGCAAACACTGAAGCTTTCTTT. J is TRBJ1-1 and V is TRBV28; D is possibly TRBD1 (6 bases). The germline V and J ends were trimmed by 3 bases and 2 bases, with 10 bases remaining between them. The CDR3 runs 14 residues. CDR1 and CDR2 from the germline V gene are MDHEN and SYDVKM. Full variable domain (rest looked up from reference TRBV28 and TRBJ1-1): DVKVTQSSRYLVKRTGEKVFLECVQDMDHENMFWYRQDPGLGLRLIYFSYDVKMKEKGDIPEGYSVSREKKERFSLILESASTNQTSMYLCASSFRQANTEAFFGQGTRLTVV.

The rearrangement links TRBV18 to TRBJ2-1; 10 positions match TRBD2. V shed 3 bases and J 7 bases; nucleotides not matched to a gene: 15. This CDR3 comprises 18 residues. The germline CDR1 and CDR2 sequences are KGHSH and LQKENI. The CDR3 region has the DNA TGTGCCAGCTCACCTCTGGGAGCGGGAGGGTATAGCTGGAATGAGCAGTTCTTC. It is translated as CASSPLGAGGYSWNEQFF. The full variable domain, rest sourced from reference TRBV18 and TRBJ2-1, is NAGVMQNPRHLVRRRGQEARLRCSPMKGHSHVYWYRQLPEEGLKFMVYLQKENIIDESGMPKERFSAEFPKEGPSILRIQQVVRGDSAAYFCASSPLGAGGYSWNEQFFGPGTRLTVL.

The gene calls are TRBV9 and TRBJ1-4; D is ambiguous. This CDR3 spans 14 amino acids. Trimming pared 3 bases from V and 0 bases from J, leaving 6 bases between. Germline CDR1 and CDR2: SGDLS and YYNGEE. The CDR3 nucleotides read TGTGCCAGCAGCGCACAAGCAACTAATGAAAAACTGTTTTTT. Translated, it gives CASSAQATNEKLFF.

J is TRBJ2-2 and V is TRBV5-1; D remains ambiguous. Germline CDR1 reads SGHRS; CDR2 reads YFSETQ. The CDR3 runs 12 residues. V was pared by 4 bases and J by 8 bases, with 9 bases between. In DNA form, the CDR3 reads TGCGCCAGCAGCCAATCGAGGGGGGAGCTGTTTTTT. Amino acid sequence: CASSQSRGELFF.

The chain links TRBV2 to TRBJ2-3, with D possibly matching TRBD2 (6 bases). V was cut by 3 bases and J by 3 bases, with 13 bases left in between. CDR3 size: 15 residues. Looked up from germline, CDR1 is SNHLY and CDR2 is FYNNEI. CDR3 sequence reads: CASSEAGGPTDTQYF. Written as DNA, the CDR3 is TGTGCCAGCAGTGAGGCCGGAGGGCCGACAGATACGCAGTATTTT.

This clone has a handful of counts. The J gene is TRBJ2-1, the V gene TRBV6-5; 10 bases align to TRBD2. Germline V gene sequence: CDR1 MNHEY, CDR2 SVGAGI. Losses at the gene ends were 6 bases for V and 5 bases for J; bases not matched to a gene: 4. The CDR3 has 14 residues. The CDR3 DNA follows: TGTGCCAGCAGAATTAGCGGGAGGAACAATGAGCAGTTCTTC. Protein: CASRISGRNNEQFF.

The chain joins TRBV6-5 to TRBJ1-5; 7 nucleotides line up with TRBD1. The CDR3 totals 15 residues. Germline CDR1 and CDR2: MNHEY and SVGAGI. Unmatched junction bases numbered 9, after V lost 5 bases and J lost 5 bases. DNA for the CDR3: TGTGCCAGCAGTCCCAGACAGGGCCTCTATCAGCCCCAGCATTTT. Protein product: CASSPRQGLYQPQHF.

The chain employs TRBV6-1 and TRBJ2-5; tentative D call: TRBD2 (6 bases). This CDR3 region has 11 residues. Trimming removed 2 bases from V and 12 bases from J, with 10 bases in between. The germline CDR1 and CDR2 sequences are MNHNS and SASEGT. CDR3 loop: CASSEMGGEYF. CDR3 DNA: TGTGCCAGCAGTGAAATGGGCGGGGAGTACTTC.

This chain uses TRBV4-1 with TRBJ2-5, with D possibly matching TRBD1 (5 bases). Germline CDR1 is MGHRA and CDR2 is YSYEKL. The length of the CDR3 is 16 residues. V dropped 0 bases and J dropped 2 bases, with 13 bases sitting between them. In nucleotides, the CDR3 is TGCGCCAGCAGCCAAGACTTAACCGACAGACAAGAGACCCAGTACTTC. It encodes CASSQDLTDRQETQYF.

The J gene is TRBJ2-7, the V gene TRBV6-5; D call uncertain. This CDR3 has 11 amino acids. CDR1 is MNHEY and CDR2 is SVGAGI in the germline V gene. Trimming stripped 6 bases from V and 5 bases from J, with 8 bases between. DNA of the CDR3: TGTGCCAGCAGGCGGAAGGACGAGCAGTACTTC. Translated, it gives CASRRKDEQYF.

The rearrangement uses TRBV2 and TRBJ1-1, with 8 nucleotides matching TRBD1. The germline CDR1 and CDR2 sequences are SNHLY and FYNNEI. Trimming took 6 bases from V and 5 from J; bases not matched to a gene: 8. The CDR3 spans 14 residues. Here the CDR3 reads CASSRRGPQTEAFF. The CDR3 DNA follows: TGTGCCAGCAGCCGCAGGGGGCCACAGACTGAAGCTTTCTTT.

The chain employs TRBV19 and TRBJ2-1; 10 bases line up with TRBD2. This CDR3 has 15 residues. V shed 2 bases and J 9 bases; nucleotides not matched to a gene: 7. The V gene's germline CDR1 is LNHDA and CDR2 SQIVND (reference sequence). CDR3 sequence (DNA): TGTGCCAGTAGTATACCTAGCGGGAGCCGGGGTGAGCAGTTCTTC. As protein: CASSIPSGSRGEQFF.

V is TRBV28 and J is TRBJ2-5; D is unclear. Germline V lookup: CDR1 MDHEN, CDR2 SYDVKM. CDR3 length: 12 residues. The V end lost 5 bases, the J end lost 2 bases, and 6 bases lay between the germline ends. CDR3 in DNA: TGTGCCAGCAGTGGCCCACAAGAGACCCAGTACTTC. Translation gives CASSGPQETQYF.

V and J are TRBV5-1 and TRBJ2-5; the match to TRBD2 covers 7 bases. V lost 0 bases to trimming and J lost 5 bases; unmatched junction nucleotides: 4. This CDR3 contains 14 residues. In germline, CDR1 is SGHRS, CDR2 YFSETQ. CDR3 bases: TGCGCCAGCAGCTTGGGAGGACTAGGGGAGACCCAGTACTTC. It codes for CASSLGGLGETQYF.

V gene TRBV28 combines with J gene TRBJ2-7; 7 bases align to TRBD2. The CDR3 sequence is 14 residues long. Per the germline V gene, CDR1 is MDHEN and CDR2 is SYDVKM. The junction had 13 bases not matched to a gene; V was cut back by 5 bases and J by 9 bases. This chain's CDR3 is CASSTSGNRRGQYF. CDR3 bases: TGTGCCAGCAGTACAAGCGGGAACCGACGTGGGCAGTACTTC.

This chain joins TRBV19 and TRBJ1-5, with no clear D. Germline V gene sequence: CDR1 LNHDA, CDR2 SQIVND (reference sequence). The ends were cut back, 0 bases at V and 4 bases at J, with 7 bases in the middle. The CDR3 totals 14 residues. The DNA for the CDR3 is TGTGCCAGTAGTATAGAAGCGGGTAATCAGCCCCAGCATTTT. This encodes CASSIEAGNQPQHF.

This rearrangement joins TRBV20-1 to TRBJ2-3, with TRBD2 matching 10 bases. Germline values: CDR1 DFQATT, CDR2 SNEGSKA (reference sequence). CDR3 length equals 14 residues. With V trimmed by 3 bases and J by 4 bases, 4 bases remained unmatched. CDR3 sequence (DNA): TGCAGTGCTAGTTACGGGACTAGCGCAGATACGCAGTATTTT. Its protein is CSASYGTSADTQYF.

The V and J genes are TRBV20-1 and TRBJ1-5; no reliable D call. Trimming shortened V by 3 bases and J by 7 bases, and 7 bases separated the two germline ends. The CDR3 loop spans 11 amino acids. The germline CDR1 and CDR2 sequences are DFQATT and SNEGSKA (reference sequence). The CDR3 DNA reads as TGCAGTGCTAGTACGGGGCAGCCCCAGCATTTT. Amino acid sequence: CSASTGQPQHF.

V is TRBV4-1 and J is TRBJ2-3; a weak D match, TRBD2 (5 bases). Between the trimmed V and J ends, which lost 1 base and 1 base, there was a span of 9 bases. The CDR3 runs to 15 residues. From germline, CDR1 is MGHRA and CDR2 YSYEKL. The CDR3 sequence is CASSQVAGGTDTQYF. The CDR3, as DNA: TGCGCCAGCAGCCAAGTTGCCGGGGGCACAGATACGCAGTATTTT.

The V gene is TRBV14, the J gene TRBJ2-1; 10 bases are a match to TRBD2. CDR1 and CDR2 from the germline V gene are SGHDN and FVKESK. The CDR3 runs 15 residues. Trimming took 1 base from V and 7 from J; bases not matched to a gene: 4. The DNA of the CDR3 is TGTGCCAGCAGCCAAGGAACTAGCGGGACAAATGAGCAGTTCTTC. This sequence encodes CASSQGTSGTNEQFF.

The V gene is TRBV2, the J gene TRBJ2-2; 8 positions match TRBD2. Germline CDR1 SNHLY, CDR2 FYNNEI. V was pared by 1 base and J by 5 bases, with 0 bases of the junction left unmatched. The length of the CDR3 is 14 residues. DNA for the CDR3: TGTGCCAGCAGTGAAGGCGGGGGGACCGGGGAGCTGTTTTTT. It encodes CASSEGGGTGELFF.

V and J are TRBV6-5 and TRBJ1-5, with D perhaps matching TRBD1 (6 bases). The germline gives CDR1 MNHEY, CDR2 SVGAGI. The V gene lost 7 bases and the J gene lost 3 bases, with 13 bases spanning the gap. The CDR3 is 14 residues long. The DNA of the CDR3 is TGTGCCAGCAACTCACAGGGAGCCAATCAGCCCCAGCATTTT. Translating gives CASNSQGANQPQHF.

This clone was seen just once. The chain joins TRBV6-5 to TRBJ2-3, with TRBD2 identical over 7 bases. Germline CDR1 is MNHEY and CDR2 is SVGAGI. Unmatched junction bases numbered 4, after V lost 4 bases and J lost 6 bases. The CDR3 runs to 13 residues. The DNA for the CDR3 is TGTGCCAGCAGTTTGGGGGAGGGGGATACGCAGTATTTT. This codes for CASSLGEGDTQYF.

CDR3 protein: CASRGRQANSPLHF. CDR3 coding DNA: TGTGCCAGCAGGGGCCGACAGGCCAATTCACCCCTCCACTTT. The chain couples TRBV6-5 to TRBJ1-6, with a possible D match to TRBD1 (6 bases). The CDR3 loop spans 14 amino acids. V gave up 6 bases and J gave up 7 bases, with 13 bases separating them. Germline CDR1 reads MNHEY; CDR2 reads SVGAGI.

This clone was picked up a small number of times. J is TRBJ2-7 and V is TRBV5-5; 12 bases fit TRBD1. The CDR3 has 16 amino acids. Germline V gene data show CDR1 as SGHKS and CDR2 as YYEKEE (reference sequence). V gave up 2 bases and J gave up 4 bases; unmatched junction bases: 7. The CDR3 is CASSLQPGQGAYEQYF. The CDR3 region has the DNA TGTGCCAGCAGCTTACAACCGGGACAGGGGGCGTACGAGCAGTACTTC.

This clone occurred once. The chain combines TRBV29-1 with TRBJ2-3; 8 bases line up with TRBD2. The germline V gene encodes CDR1 SQVTM and CDR2 ANQGSEA. V shed 5 bases, J shed 0 bases, and the junction held 7 bases outside the gene matches. This CDR3 is built from 15 residues. The DNA of the CDR3 is TGCAGCGTTCGTAATAGCGGGACTAGCACAGATACGCAGTATTTT. Encoded protein: CSVRNSGTSTDTQYF.